This TCR beta chain was sequenced for a study of CXCR3-negative and CXCR3-positive naive CD8 T cells. The CDR3 contains 16 residues. Per germline, CDR1 SGHNT and CDR2 YYREEE (reference sequence). The study made its TRB cDNA libraries by 5' RACE, adding UMI labels. TCRdb reprocessed the 5' RACE reads, with one entry per CDR3 protein and no DNA. This table lists about 130,000 distinct CDR3 sequences. The TCR was taken from a human donor in good health. Some clones in this sample may be carry-over from other donors' samples. V gene TRBV5-4 combines with J gene TRBJ1-1. Sequenced input: naive CXCR3- CD8+ T cells from blood. The subset denotes: CD45RO-CCR7+CD27+CD95- naive CD8+ T cells lacking CXCR3 (TNR3-). The CDR3 protein is CASSATRGGMNTEAFF.